These T cell receptor beta chains were read from a single sample in a study of CD8 T cells in ankylosing spondylitis. TCRdb ran MiXCR on the 5' RACE reads and lists one entry per CDR3 protein. This sample has under 250,000 distinct CDR3 sequences; 32% occur once, and the top ten carry 4% to 5.5%. The sequenced sample was blood, either unsorted or a sorted T cell fraction (not recorded which). The receptors were gathered from a male donor with ankylosing spondylitis or in good health (not recorded which). CDR3s include the opening cysteine and the closing phenylalanine or tryptophan.

TRBV7-2	TRBJ2-3	CASSLYPGSVLDF
TRBV10-3	TRBJ2-6	CATHSTGSSGANVLTF
TRBV20-1	TRBJ2-3	CSARDRTGGTDTQYF
TRBV9	TRBJ1-4	CASSGGTDSATNEKLFF
TRBV10-3	TRBJ2-5	CATATVGGPQETQYF
TRBV5-6	TRBJ2-5	CASSLASPGETQYF
TRBV15	TRBJ2-2	CATSTGTGATGELFF
TRBV12-3/TRBV12-4	TRBJ2-7	CASSPLAGGQEQYF
TRBV12-3/TRBV12-4	TRBJ1-1	CASSLGVGRANTEAFF
TRBV4-1	TRBJ2-2	CASSQDPVLGQGGGELFF
TRBV27	TRBJ2-4	CASSPNGGGAKNIQYF
TRBV4-2	TRBJ1-6	CASSPQASRGSGSPLHF
TRBV10-3	TRBJ1-6	CAISESTGRENSPLHF
TRBV5-6	TRBJ2-1	CASNIGTDSYNEQFF
TRBV3-1	TRBJ1-2	CASSQEGSVAKGYTF
TRBV6-2/TRBV6-3	TRBJ2-3	CASSFPPDPSRDTQYF
TRBV20-1	TRBJ1-3	CSARGGTVSGNTIYF
TRBV6-5	TRBJ2-7	CASSYSGWGNNYEQYF
TRBV12-3/TRBV12-4	TRBJ2-7	CASSFRGSSEQYF
TRBV4-1	TRBJ1-2	CASSQGQGGGYTF
TRBV29-1	TRBJ2-1	CSAAYTGQGGDEQFF
TRBV4-1	TRBJ2-5	CASSQPGSGLETQYF
TRBV6-5	TRBJ2-1	CASSHPSGGFREQFF
TRBV20-1	TRBJ1-6	CSADKDSPPAPLHF
TRBV20-1	TRBJ2-7	CSATKPGQRLTYEQYF
TRBV6-5	TRBJ2-2	CASSYDLGALAGELFF
TRBV12-3/TRBV12-4	TRBJ2-2	CASSGTLPNTGELFF
TRBV28	TRBJ2-7	CASSLQGAPYEQYF
TRBV29-1	TRBJ2-5	CSVEPEIIQETQYF
TRBV7-8	TRBJ1-2	CASSSYTGDFYGYTF
TRBV15	TRBJ1-1	CATSRLTESEAFF
TRBV5-1	TRBJ2-3	CASSLRDFTDTQYF
TRBV20-1	TRBJ2-7	CSASELAGGYYEQYF
TRBV12-3/TRBV12-4	TRBJ1-2	CASSSLGQGGYGYTF
TRBV20-1	TRBJ1-2	CSARRTVDGYTF
TRBV6-5	TRBJ1-2	CASSYPDRSGYTF